One sample yielded the 30 T cell receptor beta chains listed below, sequenced in a study of cytotoxic CD8 clonotypes in ibrutinib-treated CLL. The data were produced by immunoSEQ multiplex PCR, yet TCRdb's version contains in-frame clones alone and is incomplete. The sample carries 12,000 to 15,000 clones, around 64% recorded once. Material: PBMCs, obtained before ibrutinib treatment. The receptors were gathered from a human donor with chronic lymphocytic leukemia.

There are a few counts of this clone. V is TRBV2 and J is TRBJ1-5; D unclear. In germline, CDR1 is SNHLY, CDR2 FYNNEI. CDR3 length: 13 residues. The V end was cut by 2 bases, the J end by 2 bases, with 4 bases between. CDR3 nucleotide sequence: TGTGCCAGCAGTGAAATGGGCAATCAGCCCCAGCATTTT. This translates into CASSEMGNQPQHF.

The gene calls are TRBV7-6 and TRBJ1-6; 9 bases fit TRBD1. CDR3 length: 15 residues. Trimming cost V 3 bases and J 10 bases; bases outside gene matches: 7. In germline, CDR1 is SGHVS, CDR2 FNYEAQ. The CDR3: CASSLMGQGRSPLHF. In DNA form, the CDR3 reads TGTGCCAGCAGCTTGATGGGACAGGGTCGGTCACCCCTCCACTTT.

A few counts support this clone. The chain joins TRBV7-9 to TRBJ2-3; D is unresolved. V lost 4 bases and J 4 bases, leaving 9 bases between the germline ends. Germline values: CDR1 SEHNR, CDR2 FQNEAQ (reference sequence). The length of the CDR3 is 13 residues. This CDR3 is CASSSQVADTQYF. CDR3 DNA sequence: TGTGCCAGCAGCTCCCAGGTCGCAGATACGCAGTATTTT.

This clone is a singleton in its sample. This chain links TRBV19 with TRBJ1-5; 7 positions agree with TRBD1. Germline trimming cut 5 bases from V and 0 bases from J; bases unmatched to any gene: 10. CDR3 size: 17 residues. In germline, CDR1 is LNHDA, CDR2 SQIVND (reference sequence). The CDR3 sequence: CASSPGDSYTSNQPQHF. Here the CDR3 DNA reads TGTGCCAGTAGTCCAGGGGACAGCTACACTAGCAATCAGCCCCAGCATTTT.

This clone has more than one count but fewer than ten. The rearrangement joins TRBV18 to TRBJ1-4; no definite D call. CDR1 is KGHSH, CDR2 LQKENI, per germline. The CDR3 sequence is 13 residues long. Trimming left V 2 bases short and J 5 bases short, with 6 bases between. CDR3 residues: CASSPGQNEKLFF. The CDR3 nucleotides read TGTGCCAGCTCACCAGGGCAAAATGAAAAACTGTTTTTT.

The table lists this clone with a few counts. The genes are TRBV19 and TRBJ2-7; TRBD2 is a possible D gene (5 bases). The germline V and J ends were trimmed by 2 bases and 3 bases, with 17 bases remaining between them. Per germline, CDR1 LNHDA and CDR2 SQIVND (reference sequence). There are 16 residues in the CDR3. This CDR3 reads CASSIREQRMIYEQYF. Here the CDR3 DNA reads TGTGCCAGTAGTATACGGGAACAAAGAATGATCTACGAGCAGTACTTC.

This clone appeared a few times. The V gene is TRBV4-1, the J gene TRBJ1-1; 8 nucleotides align to TRBD1. The CDR3 contains 15 residues. Unmatched junction bases numbered 4, after V lost 0 bases and J lost 4 bases. CDR1 and CDR2 from the germline V gene are MGHRA and YSYEKL. The CDR3 sequence: CASSQDRGQGTEAFF. The DNA of the CDR3 is TGCGCCAGCAGCCAAGATAGAGGACAGGGCACTGAAGCTTTCTTT.

The rearrangement joins TRBV4-1 to TRBJ1-2; tentatively, D is TRBD1 (5 bases). CDR1 is MGHRA and CDR2 is YSYEKL in the germline V gene. V was shortened by 1 base and J by 4 bases, with 19 bases between the two germline ends. The CDR3 is 17 amino acids. The CDR3 loop reads CASSQAAAQGGGYGYTF. In DNA, the CDR3 is TGCGCCAGCAGCCAAGCGGCTGCCCAGGGTGGGGGCTATGGCTACACCTTC.

This sequence joins TRBV19 and TRBJ2-7; the D gene is possibly TRBD1 (7 bases). Germline lookup yields CDR1 LNHDA and CDR2 SQIVND (reference sequence). There are 17 residues in the CDR3. Trimming cost V 4 bases and J 1 base, with 20 bases left between them. The CDR3 nucleotides read TGTGCCAGTAGTAAGGAGGGGACAGTACGCGGTTCCTACGAGCAGTACTTC. This codes for CASSKEGTVRGSYEQYF.

The genes are TRBV19 and TRBJ2-7, with 7 bases identical to TRBD1. The germline CDR1 and CDR2 sequences are LNHDA and SQIVND (reference sequence). The CDR3 covers 15 residues. With V trimmed by 9 bases and J by 3 bases, 14 bases remained unmatched. Written as DNA, the CDR3 is TGTGCCAGCAGACTCAAAGGGCAGGGGGTCTACGAGCAGTACTTC. Residues: CASRLKGQGVYEQYF.

V is TRBV29-1 and J is TRBJ1-5, with TRBD1 identical over 10 bases. V shed 6 bases and J 4 bases; nucleotides not matched to a gene: 6. CDR1 and CDR2 from the germline V gene are SQVTM and ANQGSEA. This CDR3 has 14 amino acids. The DNA for the CDR3 is TGCAGCGTACTGGACAGGGGGAGGAATCAGCCCCAGCATTTT. This translates into CSVLDRGRNQPQHF.

The chain links TRBV4-1 to TRBJ2-7, with D unclear. This CDR3 spans 14 amino acids. V lost 1 base, J lost 0 bases, and 7 bases lay in between. Germline V gives CDR1 MGHRA, CDR2 YSYEKL. CDR3 protein: CASSQVQSSYEQYF. In nucleotides, the CDR3 is TGCGCCAGCAGCCAAGTGCAGAGCTCCTACGAGCAGTACTTC.

The J gene is TRBJ2-5, the V gene TRBV5-6, with 12 bases identical to TRBD2. V lost 3 bases and J lost 6; bases outside the gene matches: 3. CDR1 and CDR2 from the germline V gene are SGHDT and YYEEEE. The CDR3 is 14 amino acids. DNA of the CDR3: TGTGCCAGCAGCTCACTAGCGGGGGGACAGACCCAGTACTTC. Its protein is CASSSLAGGQTQYF. The full variable domain, with the rest looked up from reference TRBV5-6 and TRBJ2-5, is DAGVTQSPTHLIKTRGQQVTLRCSPKSGHDTVSWYQQALGQGPQFIFQYYEEEERQRGNFPDRFSGHQFPNYSSELNVNALLLGDSALYLCASSSLAGGQTQYFGPGTRLLVL.

V and J are TRBV30 and TRBJ1-4; D is undetermined. V lost 0 bases and J lost 5, with 10 bases in between. The CDR3 is 14 residues long. Germline V gene lookup returns CDR1 GTSNPN and CDR2 SVGIG (reference sequence). CDR3 DNA sequence: TGTGCCTGGAGTGTACGAGGGAGCAATGAAAAACTGTTTTTT. This gives the protein CAWSVRGSNEKLFF.

V and J are TRBV29-1 and TRBJ2-5; no clear D gene. This CDR3 has 11 residues. Trimming removed 4 bases at V and 0 bases at J, with 3 bases between. Germline V gene data show CDR1 as SQVTM and CDR2 as ANQGSEA. The CDR3 reads CSVGNQETQYF. CDR3 coding DNA: TGCAGCGTTGGCAACCAAGAGACCCAGTACTTC.

The genes are TRBV11-2 and TRBJ2-3; the D is unclear. The V gene lost 1 base and the J gene lost 4 bases, with 9 bases spanning the gap. CDR1 is SGHAT and CDR2 is FQNNGV in the germline V gene. The length of the CDR3 is 14 residues. The CDR3 is CASSLVGIADTQYF. Here the CDR3 DNA reads TGTGCCAGCAGCTTAGTCGGTATCGCAGATACGCAGTATTTT.

This chain connects TRBV7-9 to TRBJ1-2; the D gene is possibly TRBD1 (5 bases). Germline CDR1 SEHNR, CDR2 FQNEAQ (reference sequence). The CDR3 runs 15 residues. V was pared by 1 base and J by 0 bases, with 9 bases between. The CDR3 DNA reads TGTGCCAGCAGCTTAGGGGGCAGAGCTAACTATGGCTACACCTTC. Residues: CASSLGGRANYGYTF. The full variable domain, rest sourced from reference TRBV7-9 and TRBJ1-2, is DTGVSQNPRHKITKRGQNVTFRCDPISEHNRLYWYRQTLGQGPEFLTYFQNEAQLEKSRLLSDRFSAERPKGSFSTLEIQRTEQGDSAMYLCASSLGGRANYGYTFGSGTRLTVV.

The rearrangement joins TRBV21-1 to TRBJ1-2; the D call of TRBD1 is as the table states it, not checked on the DNA. TRBV21-1 is deemed a pseudogene. The CDR3 loop spans 16 amino acids. The CDR3 nucleotides read TGTGCCAGCAGCATTATCGGGACAGGGCTTTCCTATGGCTACACCTTC. The encoded protein is CASSIIGTGLSYGYTF.

The chain recombines TRBV4-1 with TRBJ1-5; tentatively, D is TRBD1 (5 bases). This CDR3 comprises 15 residues. The germline V gene has CDR1 MGHRA and CDR2 YSYEKL. V lost 4 bases, J lost 6 bases, and 16 bases lay in between. The DNA of the CDR3 is TGCGCCAGCAGCCCTCTCTCGGGGGATCGTCAGCCCCAGCATTTT. Translating gives CASSPLSGDRQPQHF.

This clone has just a few counts. The V call is TRBV7-9, the J call TRBJ2-5; D is ambiguous. V was cut by 5 bases and J by 1 base, with 2 bases left in between. CDR1 and CDR2 (germline): SEHNR, FQNEAQ (reference sequence). The CDR3 has 11 residues. The CDR3 nucleotides read TGTGCCAGCAGCGCCCAAGAGACCCAGTACTTC. The encoded protein is CASSAQETQYF. The full variable domain, with the rest looked up from reference TRBV7-9 and TRBJ2-5, is DTGVSQNPRHKITKRGQNVTFRCDPISEHNRLYWYRQTLGQGPEFLTYFQNEAQLEKSRLLSDRFSAERPKGSFSTLEIQRTEQGDSAMYLCASSAQETQYFGPGTRLLVL.

This clone was seen only a few times. The V and J genes are TRBV6-5 and TRBJ2-7; D gene uncertain. Germline CDR1 is MNHEY and CDR2 is SVGAGI. The V gene lost 0 bases and the J gene lost 4 bases, with 7 bases spanning the gap. This CDR3 contains 13 residues. CDR3 region: CASSYSGAYEQYF. The DNA for the CDR3 is TGTGCCAGCAGTTACTCGGGCGCATACGAGCAGTACTTC.

This clone was detected only a few times. The rearrangement uses TRBV5-1 and TRBJ1-5; D is possibly TRBD1 (6 bases). The CDR3 is 16 residues long. Germline V CDR1 and CDR2: SGHRS, YFSETQ. The V and J ends lost 0 bases and 6 bases respectively, with 16 bases between them. The CDR3: CASSLAGGTLGQPQHF. In DNA, the CDR3 is TGCGCCAGCAGCTTGGCCGGCGGGACATTGGGTCAGCCCCAGCATTTT. Full variable domain (outside the CDR3, taken from reference TRBV5-1 and TRBJ1-5): KAGVTQTPRYLIKTRGQQVTLSCSPISGHRSVSWYQQTPGQGLQFLFEYFSETQRNKGNFPGRFSGRQFSNSRSEMNVSTLELGDSALYLCASSLAGGTLGQPQHFGDGTRLSIL.

The chain recombines TRBV19 with TRBJ1-5; unclear D gene. Germline V gene data show CDR1 as LNHDA and CDR2 as SQIVND (reference sequence). The CDR3 has 15 residues. V lost 10 bases, J lost 2 bases, and 18 bases lay in between. Here the CDR3 DNA reads TGTGCCACCCGCGGCCAGCATGGCGGCAATCAGCCCCAGCATTTT. Its protein is CATRGQHGGNQPQHF.

This chain uses TRBV5-6 with TRBJ1-2; TRBD1 matches 11 bases. The J segment lost 0 bases and the V segment lost 7 bases, leaving 5 bases of the junction unmatched. From germline, CDR1 is SGHDT and CDR2 YYEEEE. There are 15 residues in the CDR3. DNA of the CDR3: TGTGCCAGCGCGGGACAGGGGGTTGCTAACTATGGCTACACCTTC. Residues: CASAGQGVANYGYTF.

The gene calls are TRBV4-1 and TRBJ1-5; 7 bases map to TRBD1. After removal of 1 base from V and 6 bases from J, the junction contained 3 bases not matched to a gene. Germline-derived CDR1 and CDR2 are MGHRA and YSYEKL. The CDR3 spans 14 residues. The CDR3 region is CASSQGQGRQPQHF. The CDR3, as DNA: TGCGCCAGCAGCCAAGGACAGGGACGTCAGCCCCAGCATTTT.

The J gene is TRBJ2-6, the V gene TRBV27; D possibly uses TRBD1 or TRBD2 (5 bases each). The CDR3 is 13 amino acids. V lost 2 bases to trimming and J lost 10 bases, with 9 bases between them. Germline V CDR1 and CDR2: MNHEY, SMNVEV (reference sequence). CDR3 protein: CASSLMGENVLTF. CDR3 DNA sequence: TGTGCCAGCAGTTTAATGGGGGAGAACGTCCTGACTTTC.

The chain uses TRBV4-1 and TRBJ2-2; unclear D gene. V lost 0 bases, J lost 1 base, and 6 bases lay in between. From germline, CDR1 is MGHRA and CDR2 YSYEKL. This CDR3 contains 15 residues. This CDR3 reads CASSQDSGNTGELFF. DNA for the CDR3: TGCGCCAGCAGCCAAGACTCCGGGAACACCGGGGAGCTGTTTTTT.

This clone has just one count. Other DNA sequences from this sample encode an identical CDR3 as well. The chain recombines TRBV11-2 with TRBJ2-3, with D hard to call. The CDR3 is 14 residues long. V was trimmed by 2 bases and J by 2 bases, leaving 8 bases between them. Germline V gene data show CDR1 as SGHAT and CDR2 as FQNNGV. DNA for the CDR3: TGTGCCAGCAGCTTACGAGGTCTCACAGATACGCAGTATTTT. Residues: CASSLRGLTDTQYF.

CDR3 DNA sequence: TGTGCCAGTAGTAACCCCGGGGGGGCCGTTGAGACCCAGTACTTC. Protein product: CASSNPGGAVETQYF. V and J are TRBV19 and TRBJ2-5, with 8 bases aligning to TRBD2. Germline assignment: CDR1 LNHDA and CDR2 SQIVND (reference sequence). V lost 4 bases to trimming and J lost 5 bases; unmatched junction nucleotides: 9. The CDR3 is 15 residues long.

CDR3 bases: TGTGCCAGCAGTGAGACGGTGAACACTGAAGCTTTCTTT. It yields the protein CASSETVNTEAFF. The chain employs TRBV27 and TRBJ1-1; D gene ambiguous. The length of the CDR3 is 13 residues. Germline V gives CDR1 MNHEY, CDR2 SMNVEV (reference sequence). V lost 5 bases and J lost 0, with 7 bases in between.